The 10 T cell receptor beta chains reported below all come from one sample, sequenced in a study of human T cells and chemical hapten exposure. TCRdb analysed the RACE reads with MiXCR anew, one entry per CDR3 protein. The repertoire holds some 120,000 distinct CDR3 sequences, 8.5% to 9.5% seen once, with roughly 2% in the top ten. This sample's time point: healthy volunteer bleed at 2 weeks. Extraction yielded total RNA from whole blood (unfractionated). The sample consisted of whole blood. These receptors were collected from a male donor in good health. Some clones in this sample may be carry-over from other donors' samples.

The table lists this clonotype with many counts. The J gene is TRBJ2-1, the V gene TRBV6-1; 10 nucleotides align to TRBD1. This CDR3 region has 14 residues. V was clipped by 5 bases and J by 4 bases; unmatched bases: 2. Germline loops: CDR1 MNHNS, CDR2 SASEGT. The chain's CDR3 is CASSRDRGYNEQFF. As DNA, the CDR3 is TGTGCCAGCAGTCGGGACAGGGGATACAATGAGCAGTTCTTC.

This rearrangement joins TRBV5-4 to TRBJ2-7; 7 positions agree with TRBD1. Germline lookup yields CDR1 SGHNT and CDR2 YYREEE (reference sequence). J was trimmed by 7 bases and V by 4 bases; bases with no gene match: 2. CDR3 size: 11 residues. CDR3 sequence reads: CASSPGQEQYF. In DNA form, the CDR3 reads TGTGCCAGCAGCCCGGGACAGGAGCAGTACTTC.

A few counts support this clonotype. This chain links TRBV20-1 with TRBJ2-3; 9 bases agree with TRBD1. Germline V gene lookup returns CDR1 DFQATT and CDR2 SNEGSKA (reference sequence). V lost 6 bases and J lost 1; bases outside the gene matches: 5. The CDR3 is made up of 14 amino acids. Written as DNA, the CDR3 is TGCAGTGCCGGACAGGGGTCAGGCACAGATACGCAGTATTTT. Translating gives CSAGQGSGTDTQYF.

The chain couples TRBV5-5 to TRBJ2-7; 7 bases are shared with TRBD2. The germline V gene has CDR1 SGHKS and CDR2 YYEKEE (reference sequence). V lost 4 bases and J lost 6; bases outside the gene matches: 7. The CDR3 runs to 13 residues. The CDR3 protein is CASSGGLRGEQYF. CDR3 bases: TGTGCCAGCAGCGGGGGACTACGAGGCGAGCAGTACTTC.

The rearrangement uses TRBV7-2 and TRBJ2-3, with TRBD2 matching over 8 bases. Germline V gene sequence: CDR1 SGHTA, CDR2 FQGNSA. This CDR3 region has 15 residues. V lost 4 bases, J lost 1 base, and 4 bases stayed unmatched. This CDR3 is CASSYSGSGTDTQYF. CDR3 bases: TGTGCCAGCAGCTACAGCGGGAGCGGCACAGATACGCAGTATTTT. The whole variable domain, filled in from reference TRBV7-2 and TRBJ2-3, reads GAGVSQSPSNKVTEKGKDVELRCDPISGHTALYWYRQSLGQGLEFLIYFQGNSAPDKSGLPSDRFSAERTGGSVSTLTIQRTQQEDSAVYLCASSYSGSGTDTQYFGPGTRLTVL.

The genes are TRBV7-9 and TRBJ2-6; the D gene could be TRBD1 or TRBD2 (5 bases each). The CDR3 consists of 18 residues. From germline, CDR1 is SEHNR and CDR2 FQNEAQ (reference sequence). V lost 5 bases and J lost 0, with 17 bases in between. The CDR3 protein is CASSPPVGDRSGANVLTF. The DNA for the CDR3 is TGTGCCAGCAGCCCACCGGTGGGGGATCGCTCTGGGGCCAACGTCCTGACTTTC.

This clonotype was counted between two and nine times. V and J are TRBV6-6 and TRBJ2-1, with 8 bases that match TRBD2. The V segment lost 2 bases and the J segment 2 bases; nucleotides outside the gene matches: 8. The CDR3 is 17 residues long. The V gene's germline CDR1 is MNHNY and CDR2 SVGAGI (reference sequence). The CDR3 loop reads CASSYRPTSGPYNEQFF. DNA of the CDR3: TGTGCCAGCAGTTACCGTCCAACTAGCGGCCCCTACAATGAGCAGTTCTTC.

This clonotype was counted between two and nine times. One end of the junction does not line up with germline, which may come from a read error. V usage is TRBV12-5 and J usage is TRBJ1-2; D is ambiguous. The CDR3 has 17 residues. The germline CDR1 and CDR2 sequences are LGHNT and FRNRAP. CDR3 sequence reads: CASGLSSSQWAKYGYTF. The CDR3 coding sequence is TGTGCTAGTGGTTTGTCCTCCTCACAATGGGCTAAGTATGGCTACACCTTC.

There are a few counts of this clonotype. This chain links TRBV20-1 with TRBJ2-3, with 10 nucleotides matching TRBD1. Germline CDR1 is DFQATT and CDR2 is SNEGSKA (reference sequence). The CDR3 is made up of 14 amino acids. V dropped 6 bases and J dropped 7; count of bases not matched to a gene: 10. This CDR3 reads CSARGQGPIYTQYF. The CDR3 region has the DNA TGCAGTGCCAGGGGACAGGGGCCCATCTATACGCAGTATTTT.

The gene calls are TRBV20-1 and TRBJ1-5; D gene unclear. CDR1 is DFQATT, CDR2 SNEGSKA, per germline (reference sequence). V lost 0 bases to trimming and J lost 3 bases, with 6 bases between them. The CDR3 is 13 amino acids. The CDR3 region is CSARDQANQPQHF. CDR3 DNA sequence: TGCAGTGCTAGAGATCAGGCCAATCAGCCCCAGCATTTT.